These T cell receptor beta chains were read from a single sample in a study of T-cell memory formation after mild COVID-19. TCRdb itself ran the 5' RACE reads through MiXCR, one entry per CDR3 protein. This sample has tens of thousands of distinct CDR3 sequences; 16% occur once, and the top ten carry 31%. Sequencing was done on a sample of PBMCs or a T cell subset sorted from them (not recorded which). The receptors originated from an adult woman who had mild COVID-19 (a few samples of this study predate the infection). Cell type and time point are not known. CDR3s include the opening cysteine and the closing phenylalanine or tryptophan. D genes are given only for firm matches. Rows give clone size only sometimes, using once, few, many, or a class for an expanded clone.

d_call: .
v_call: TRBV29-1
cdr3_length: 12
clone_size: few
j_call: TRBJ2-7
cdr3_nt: TGCAGCGTTGAAGTGGCTACCTACGAGCAGTACTTC
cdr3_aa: CSVEVATYEQYF

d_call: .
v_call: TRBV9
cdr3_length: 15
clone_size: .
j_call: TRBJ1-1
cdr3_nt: TGTGCCAGCAGCCCCTCGTGGGGGGGCATCACTGAAGCTTTCTTT
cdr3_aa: CASSPSWGGITEAFF

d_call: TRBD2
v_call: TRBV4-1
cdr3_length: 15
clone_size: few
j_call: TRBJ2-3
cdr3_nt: TGCGCCAGCAGAGCGGGACTAGCGGCCCCGGGTACGCAGTATTTT
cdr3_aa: CASRAGLAAPGTQYF

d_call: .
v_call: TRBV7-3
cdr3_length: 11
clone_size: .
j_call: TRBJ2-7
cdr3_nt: TGTGCCACTGGACAGACCTACGAGCAGTACTTC
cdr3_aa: CATGQTYEQYF

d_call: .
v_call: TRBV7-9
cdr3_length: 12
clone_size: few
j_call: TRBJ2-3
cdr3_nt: TGTGCCAGCAGCCTCCGGGCAGATACGCAGTATTTT
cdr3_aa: CASSLRADTQYF

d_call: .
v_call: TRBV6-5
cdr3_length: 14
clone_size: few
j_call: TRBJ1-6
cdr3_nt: TGTGCCAGCAGTTACGGCGGGGGGGGTTCACCCCTCCACTTT
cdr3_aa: CASSYGGGGSPLHF

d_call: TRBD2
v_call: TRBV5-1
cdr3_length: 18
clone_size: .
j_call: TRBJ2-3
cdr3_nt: TGCGCCAGCAGCTCCCCACTAGCGGGGGGGGCGCTTGGAGATACGCAGTATTTT
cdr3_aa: CASSSPLAGGALGDTQYF

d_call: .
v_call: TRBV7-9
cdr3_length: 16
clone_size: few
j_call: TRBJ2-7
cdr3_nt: TGTGCCAGCAGCTTTTCATCCTACACCGTCTCCTACGAGCAGTACTTC
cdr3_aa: CASSFSSYTVSYEQYF

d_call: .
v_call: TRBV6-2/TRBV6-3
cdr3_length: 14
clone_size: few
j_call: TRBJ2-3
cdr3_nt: TGTGCCAGCAGCGCCTACCGAGTATCAGATACGCAGTATTTT
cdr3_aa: CASSAYRVSDTQYF

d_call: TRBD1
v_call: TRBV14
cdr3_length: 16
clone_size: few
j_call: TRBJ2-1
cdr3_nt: TGTGCCAGCAGTTCTCCTCCAGGGGGCCCCTACAATGAGCAGTTCTTC
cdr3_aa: CASSSPPGGPYNEQFF

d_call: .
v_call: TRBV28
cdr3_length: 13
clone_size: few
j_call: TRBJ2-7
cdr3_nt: TGTGCCAGCAGTGTCAACCCCCACGTGGAGCAGTACTTC
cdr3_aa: CASSVNPHVEQYF

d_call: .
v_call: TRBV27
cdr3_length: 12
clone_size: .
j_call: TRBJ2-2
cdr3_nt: TGTGCCAGCAGTTTAGGGGTCGGGGAGCTGTTTTTT
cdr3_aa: CASSLGVGELFF

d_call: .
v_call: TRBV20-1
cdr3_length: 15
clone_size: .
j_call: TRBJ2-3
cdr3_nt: TGCAGTGCCGCGAACTACTTGGACAGCACAGATACGCAGTATTTT
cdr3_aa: CSAANYLDSTDTQYF

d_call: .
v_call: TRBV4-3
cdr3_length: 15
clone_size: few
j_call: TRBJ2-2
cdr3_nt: TGCGCCAGCAGCCAACAGCGCCTGAACACCGGGGAGCTGTTTTTT
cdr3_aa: CASSQQRLNTGELFF

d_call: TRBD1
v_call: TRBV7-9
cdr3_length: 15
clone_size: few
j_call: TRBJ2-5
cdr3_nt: TGTGCCAGCAGCGCCCGACAGGGTTTAATAGAGACCCAGTACTTC
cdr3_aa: CASSARQGLIETQYF

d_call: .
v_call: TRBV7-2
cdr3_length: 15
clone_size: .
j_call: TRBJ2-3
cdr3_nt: TGTGCCAGCAGCCCAGGAGAGGGGCGGGTAGATACGCAGTATTTT
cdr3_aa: CASSPGEGRVDTQYF

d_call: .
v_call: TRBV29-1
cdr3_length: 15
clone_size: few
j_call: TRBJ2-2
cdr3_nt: TGCAGCGTTGTACCCCTCGGCTTGGGCCCCGGGGAGCTGTTTTTT
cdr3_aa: CSVVPLGLGPGELFF

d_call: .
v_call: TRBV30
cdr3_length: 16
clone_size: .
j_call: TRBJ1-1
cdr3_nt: TGTGCCTGGAGTGTACAGGCCAGTCTTTATTACACTGAAGCTTTCTTT
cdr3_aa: CAWSVQASLYYTEAFF

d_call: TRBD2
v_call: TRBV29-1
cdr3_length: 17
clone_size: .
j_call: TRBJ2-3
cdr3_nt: TGCAGCGTTGATCCCCTAGCGGGAGGGCCCTCGACAGATACGCAGTATTTT
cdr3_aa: CSVDPLAGGPSTDTQYF

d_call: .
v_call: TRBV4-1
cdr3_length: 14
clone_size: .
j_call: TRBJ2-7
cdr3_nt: TGCGCCAGCAGCCAAAATTCAGGTTCCTACGAGCAGTACTTC
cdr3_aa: CASSQNSGSYEQYF

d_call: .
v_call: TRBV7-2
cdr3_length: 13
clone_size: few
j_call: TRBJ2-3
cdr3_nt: TGTGCCAGCAGCTCCATAAGCACAGATACGCAGTATTTT
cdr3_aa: CASSSISTDTQYF

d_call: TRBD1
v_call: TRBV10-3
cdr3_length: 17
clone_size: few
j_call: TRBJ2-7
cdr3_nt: TGTGCCACCCATCCCGGACAGGGGTACACTTGGGGCTACGAGCAGTACTTC
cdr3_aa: CATHPGQGYTWGYEQYF

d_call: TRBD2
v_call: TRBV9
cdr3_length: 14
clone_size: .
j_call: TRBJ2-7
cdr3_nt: TGTGCCAGCAGCCTACAGGGGCTAGCGGGGGAGCAGTACTTC
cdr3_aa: CASSLQGLAGEQYF

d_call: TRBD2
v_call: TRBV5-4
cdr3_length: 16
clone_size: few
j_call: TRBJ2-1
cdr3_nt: TGTGCCAGCAGCTTGTCTCGACTAGCATCTGACAATGAGCAGTTCTTC
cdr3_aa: CASSLSRLASDNEQFF

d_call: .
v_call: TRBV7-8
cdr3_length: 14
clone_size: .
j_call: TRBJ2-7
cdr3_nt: TGTGCCAGCAGCCAACCGGACAGTAGCTACGAGCAGTACTTC
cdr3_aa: CASSQPDSSYEQYF